These 12 T cell receptor beta chains were sequenced from one sample in a study of blood T cells in healthy people across ages. A sample-barcoded 5' primer and a J-beta primer mix were used in a second PCR of about 7 to 11 cycles. One entry per CDR3 protein, called by TCRdb with MiXCR from the 5' RACE reads. In the table there are 1.5 million to 2 million distinct CDR3 sequences, roughly 27% of which are singletons. Sequenced material: blood. These receptors were collected from a woman in her twenties or thirties in good health.

Only a few counts were recorded for this clonotype. V is TRBV5-6 and J is TRBJ1-6, with D perhaps TRBD1 (5 bases). The germline CDR1 and CDR2 sequences are SGHDT and YYEEEE. Trimming took 1 base from V and 0 from J, leaving 14 bases between them. The CDR3 loop spans 18 amino acids. The CDR3 region has the DNA TGTGCCAGCAGCTTGTTTGCGGCAGGGAGCTCCTATAATTCACCCCTCCACTTT. It is translated as CASSLFAAGSSYNSPLHF.

This rearrangement joins TRBV12-3 or TRBV12-4 to TRBJ2-3; 8 positions agree with TRBD1. The CDR3 has 15 residues. V was clipped by 7 bases and J by 2 bases; unmatched bases: 8. The CDR3 region has the DNA TGTGCCAGCACCCGGGACAGGAGCTTCACAGATACGCAGTATTTT. Its protein is CASTRDRSFTDTQYF.

This clonotype has only a few counts. V is TRBV29-1 and J is TRBJ2-3, with D possibly TRBD2 on 5 matching bases. Germline V gene sequence: CDR1 SQVTM, CDR2 ANQGSEA. The CDR3 runs 12 residues. V was trimmed by 5 bases and J by 3 bases, leaving 9 bases between them. DNA of the CDR3: TGCAGCGTTTTCGGACTTACAGATACGCAGTATTTT. Its translation: CSVFGLTDTQYF.

This clonotype came up a few times. This chain connects TRBV5-1 to TRBJ1-2; the D gene is possibly TRBD1 (6 bases). The CDR3 contains 14 residues. V was clipped by 2 bases and J by 2 bases, with 10 bases between them. Germline CDR1 and CDR2: SGHRS and YFSETQ. Here the CDR3 reads CASSLHRDNYGYTF. The DNA of the CDR3 is TGCGCCAGCAGCTTACACAGGGACAACTATGGCTACACCTTC.

This clonotype turned up a few times. The chain combines TRBV28 with TRBJ2-5, with a tentative D call TRBD1 (8 bases). With 5 bases removed from V and 5 bases from J, the gap between germline ends came to 15 bases. The CDR3 is made up of 14 amino acids. The germline CDR1 and CDR2 sequences are MDHEN and SYDVKM. The CDR3 protein is CASSTTGGGETQYF. Written as DNA, the CDR3 is TGTGCCAGCAGTACTACAGGGGGGGGGGAGACCCAGTACTTC.

With regard to this clonotype: A read error may produce the germline difference seen at one junction end. The chain employs TRBV9 and TRBJ2-6; D is unclear. In germline, CDR1 is SGDLS, CDR2 YYNGEE. CDR3 length: 15 residues. In DNA, the CDR3 is TGTGCCGGCAGCGCCAACACGGCTGGGGCCAACGTCCTGACTTTC. Its translation: CAGSANTAGANVLTF.

The chain recombines TRBV10-3 with TRBJ1-5; a weak D match, TRBD1 (5 bases). V was pared by 3 bases and J by 5 bases, with 14 bases between. The CDR3 consists of 15 residues. Per germline, CDR1 ENHRY and CDR2 SYGVKD. The CDR3 DNA is TGTGCCATCAGTGATTCTGGGGGGGGAGATCAGCCCCAGCATTTT. Encoded protein: CAISDSGGGDQPQHF.

With respect to this clonotype: A much larger clone lies a single base off, so this may be a read error. The chain couples TRBV10-1 to TRBJ2-7; TRBD1 might be the D (7 bases). This CDR3 comprises 16 residues. CDR1 is WNHNN, CDR2 SYGVQD, per germline (reference sequence). In DNA, the CDR3 is TGCGCCAGCAGTGAGCGGAGGGGACAGAGCTCCCACGAGCAGTACTTC. Amino acids: CASSERRGQSSHEQYF.

V gene TRBV5-1 combines with J gene TRBJ1-4; maybe TRBD1 (6 bases). This CDR3 contains 17 residues. Trimming took 2 bases from V and 1 from J, leaving 15 bases between them. From germline, CDR1 is SGHRS and CDR2 YFSETQ. The CDR3 nucleotides are TGCGCCAGCAGCTTCCGACAGGCCTTTGGAACTAATGAAAAACTGTTTTTT. Translating gives CASSFRQAFGTNEKLFF.

This chain links TRBV5-1 with TRBJ1-4; maybe TRBD1 (5 bases). Per the germline V gene, CDR1 is SGHRS and CDR2 is YFSETQ. The germline V and J ends were trimmed by 5 bases and 10 bases, with 15 bases remaining between them. CDR3 length: 13 residues. CDR3 DNA: TGCGCCAGCAGGCTCGCTGGGGACGGAAAACTGTTTTTT. Residues: CASRLAGDGKLFF.

This clonotype was detected a few times. The chain employs TRBV9 and TRBJ2-3; 8 bases are shared with TRBD2. The CDR3 contains 15 residues. Germline trimming cut 0 bases from V and 5 bases from J; bases unmatched to any gene: 5. The germline CDR1 and CDR2 sequences are SGDLS and YYNGEE. The DNA for the CDR3 is TGTGCCAGCAGCGTAGCGGGAGGGCAAGGAGATACGCAGTATTTT. It specifies CASSVAGGQGDTQYF.

Comment on this clonotype: One end of the junction does not line up with germline, which may come from a read error. The gene calls are TRBV18 and TRBJ1-5, with D unresolved. CDR3 length: 14 amino acids. Germline CDR1 and CDR2: KGHSH and LQKENI. CDR3 protein: CAGSPLVGDQPQHF. The CDR3 DNA follows: TGTGCCGGCTCACCATTAGTCGGGGATCAGCCCCAGCATTTT. Filled out from reference TRBV18 and TRBJ1-5, the complete variable domain reads NAGVMQNPRHLVRRRGQEARLRCSPMKGHSHVYWYRQLPEEGLKFMVYLQKENIIDESGMPKERFSAEFPKEGPSILRIQQVVRGDSAAYFCAGSPLVGDQPQHFGDGTRLSIL.